This T cell receptor beta chain was recorded in a study of Graves' ophthalmopathy and Graves' hyperthyroidism. Overall study results and limits: A model of 13 signatures distinguished ophthalmopathy from stable hyperthyroidism at less than 90% sensitivity and approximately 77% specificity. Both a roughly 66% sensitivity and an approximately 76% specificity characterized the model's predictions of ophthalmopathy progression. Blood also carried most expanded thyroid clonotypes exceeding 0.001 frequency.

This clonotype was observed many times. Its matching antigen is unknown. Investigators amplified TCR beta CDR3 regions from RNA transcripts. RT-PCR in the first round used HTBI primers; a second-round multiplex PCR followed. TCRdb independently ran MiXCR on the multiplex PCR reads; one entry per CDR3 protein. This repertoire shows a few hundred thousand distinct CDR3 sequences, 39% found once; its top ten account for about 4%. Germline V gene data show CDR1 as SNHLY and CDR2 as FYNNEI. V dropped 8 bases and J dropped 0 bases, with 8 bases sitting between them. CDR3 size: 13 residues. Other autoimmune diseases, uncontrolled infections, pregnancy and lactation each led to patient exclusion.

The source is an adult man with Graves' hyperthyroidism. The sequenced material came from peripheral blood or thyroid tissue (not recorded which). V and J are TRBV2 and TRBJ1-3; D uncertain. The CDR3 DNA reads as TGTGCCAGCTTTTACAGCTCTGGAAACACCATATATTTT. As protein: CASFYSSGNTIYF.